Each of the 5 T cell receptor beta chains below was sequenced from the same sample in a study of blood T cell repertoires in COVID-19. Data came from immunoSEQ multiplex PCR; TCRdb stores just in-frame clones and leaves some out. The sample has around 94,000 clones; about 80% are singletons. Sequencing used peripheral blood. Every receptor here comes from a man between 60 and 75 years old with acute or convalescent COVID-19.

This chain uses TRBV11-2 with TRBJ1-6; a weak D match, TRBD1 (5 bases). Trimming took off 5 bases at V and 6 bases at J, with 14 bases between the two ends. Germline CDR1 SGHAT, CDR2 FQNNGV. CDR3 size: 15 residues. DNA for the CDR3: TGTGCCAGCAGCCCAGCGGGACGCCGTAATTCACCCCTCCACTTT. Its translation is CASSPAGRRNSPLHF.

The V call is TRBV5-1, the J call TRBJ2-7; the match to TRBD1 covers 8 bases. Germline CDR1 SGHRS, CDR2 YFSETQ. The length of the CDR3 is 14 residues. Unmatched junction bases numbered 5, after V lost 1 base and J lost 5 bases. The CDR3 DNA reads TGCGCCAGCAGCTTGCAGGGGGCGATGGACGAGCAGTACTTC. It is translated as CASSLQGAMDEQYF.

The rearrangement uses TRBV7-2 and TRBJ1-1; D may be TRBD1 (6 bases). The CDR3 consists of 15 residues. V dropped 4 bases and J dropped 1 base, with 13 bases sitting between them. CDR1 is SGHTA, CDR2 FQGNSA, per germline. The CDR3 protein is CASSSRQAQNTEAFF. As DNA, the CDR3 is TGTGCCAGCAGCTCACGACAGGCGCAGAACACTGAAGCTTTCTTT.

This rearrangement joins TRBV5-1 to TRBJ2-2; 7 bases match TRBD1. There are 15 residues in the CDR3. Looked up from germline, CDR1 is SGHRS and CDR2 is YFSETQ. V was pared by 3 bases and J by 2 bases, with 4 bases of the junction left unmatched. Here the CDR3 reads CASSYRQGNTGELFF. The CDR3 DNA is TGCGCCAGCAGCTACCGACAGGGTAACACCGGGGAGCTGTTTTTT.

The chain recombines TRBV7-2 with TRBJ2-1; D possibly corresponds to TRBD1 (6 bases). The CDR3 is made up of 15 amino acids. The germline CDR1 and CDR2 sequences are SGHTA and FQGNSA. The V gene lost 2 bases and the J gene lost 3 bases, with 11 bases spanning the gap. This chain's CDR3 is CASSLRGSLYNEQFF. The CDR3 bases are TGTGCCAGCAGCTTAAGGGGGAGCCTCTACAATGAGCAGTTCTTC.